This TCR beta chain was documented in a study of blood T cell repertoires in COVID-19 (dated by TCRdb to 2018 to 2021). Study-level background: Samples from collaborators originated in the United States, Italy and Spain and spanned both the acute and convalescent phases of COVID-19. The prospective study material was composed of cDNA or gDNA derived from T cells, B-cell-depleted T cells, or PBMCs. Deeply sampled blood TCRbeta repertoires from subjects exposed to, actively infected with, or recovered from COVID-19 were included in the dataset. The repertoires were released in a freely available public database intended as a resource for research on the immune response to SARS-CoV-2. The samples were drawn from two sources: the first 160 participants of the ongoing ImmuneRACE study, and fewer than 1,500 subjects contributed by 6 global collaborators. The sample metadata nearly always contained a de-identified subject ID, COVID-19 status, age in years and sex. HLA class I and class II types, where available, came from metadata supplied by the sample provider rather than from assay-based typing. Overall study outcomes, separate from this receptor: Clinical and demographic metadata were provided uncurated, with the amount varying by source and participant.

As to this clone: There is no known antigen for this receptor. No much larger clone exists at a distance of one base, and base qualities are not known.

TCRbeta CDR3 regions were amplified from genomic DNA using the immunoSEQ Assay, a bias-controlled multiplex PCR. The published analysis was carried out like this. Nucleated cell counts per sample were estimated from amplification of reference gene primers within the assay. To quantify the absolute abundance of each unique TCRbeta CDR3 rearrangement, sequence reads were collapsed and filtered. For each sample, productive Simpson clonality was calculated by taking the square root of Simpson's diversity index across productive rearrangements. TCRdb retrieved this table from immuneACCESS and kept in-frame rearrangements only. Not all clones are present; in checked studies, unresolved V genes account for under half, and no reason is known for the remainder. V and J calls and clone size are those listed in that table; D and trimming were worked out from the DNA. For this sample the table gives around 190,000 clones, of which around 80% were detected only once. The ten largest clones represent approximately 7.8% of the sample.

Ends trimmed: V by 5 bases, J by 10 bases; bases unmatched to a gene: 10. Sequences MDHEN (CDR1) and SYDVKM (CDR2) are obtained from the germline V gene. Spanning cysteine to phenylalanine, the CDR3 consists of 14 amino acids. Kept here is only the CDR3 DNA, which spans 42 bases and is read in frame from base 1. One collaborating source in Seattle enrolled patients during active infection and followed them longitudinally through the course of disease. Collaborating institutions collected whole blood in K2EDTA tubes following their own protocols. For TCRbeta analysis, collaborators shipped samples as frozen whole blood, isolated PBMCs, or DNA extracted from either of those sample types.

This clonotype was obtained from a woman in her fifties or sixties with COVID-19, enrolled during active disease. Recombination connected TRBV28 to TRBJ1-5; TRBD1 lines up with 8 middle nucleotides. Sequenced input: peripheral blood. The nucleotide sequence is TGTGCCAGCAGTCTCGGACAGGGAGCTCAACCCCAGCATTTT. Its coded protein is CASSLGQGAQPQHF.